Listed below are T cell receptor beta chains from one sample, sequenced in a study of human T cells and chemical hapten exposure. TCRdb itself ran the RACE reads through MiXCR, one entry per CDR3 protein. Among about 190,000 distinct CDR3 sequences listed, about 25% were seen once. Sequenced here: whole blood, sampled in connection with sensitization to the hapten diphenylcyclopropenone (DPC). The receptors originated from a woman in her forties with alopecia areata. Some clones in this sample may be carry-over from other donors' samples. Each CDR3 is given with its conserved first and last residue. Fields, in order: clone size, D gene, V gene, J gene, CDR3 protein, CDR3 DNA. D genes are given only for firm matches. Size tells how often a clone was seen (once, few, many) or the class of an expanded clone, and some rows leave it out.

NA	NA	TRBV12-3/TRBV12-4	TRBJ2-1	CASSLRQRTHEQFF	TGTGCCAGCAGTTTGCGTCAGCGGACCCATGAGCAGTTCTTC
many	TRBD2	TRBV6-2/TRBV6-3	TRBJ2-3	CASSQSGRTDTQYF	TGTGCCAGCTCCCAAAGCGGGAGAACAGATACGCAGTATTTT
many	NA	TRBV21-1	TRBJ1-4	CASSNGQINEKLFF	TGTGCCAGCAGCAATGGACAGATTAATGAAAAACTGTTTTTT
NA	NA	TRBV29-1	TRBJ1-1	CSVSGLNTEAFF	TGCAGCGTTTCTGGCTTAAACACTGAAGCTTTCTTT
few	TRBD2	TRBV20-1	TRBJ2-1	CSATGTSGGYNEQFF	TGCAGTGCTACCGGGACTAGCGGGGGATACAATGAGCAGTTCTTC
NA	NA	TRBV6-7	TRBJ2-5	CASSFVTRPAQYF	TGTGCCAGCAGTTTCGTGACCCGCCCAGCCCAGTACTTC
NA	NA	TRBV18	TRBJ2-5	CASSPAGGTVQETQYF	TGTGCCAGCTCCCCGGCGGGCGGAACAGTCCAAGAGACCCAGTACTTC
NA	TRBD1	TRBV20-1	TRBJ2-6	CSASPGGTGANVLTF	TGCAGTGCTTCCCCAGGGGGCACTGGGGCCAACGTCCTGACTTTC
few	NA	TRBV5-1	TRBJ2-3	CASSLGVPDTQYF	TGCGCCAGCAGCCTAGGGGTCCCAGATACGCAGTATTTT
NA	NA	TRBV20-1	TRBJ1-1	CSARSPGTMNTEAFF	TGCAGTGCTAGATCACCCGGGACCATGAACACTGAAGCTTTCTTT
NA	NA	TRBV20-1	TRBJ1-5	CSASSGNQPQHF	TGCAGTGCTAGCTCAGGGAACCAGCCCCAGCATTTT
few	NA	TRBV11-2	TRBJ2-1	CASSLALDNEQFF	TGTGCCAGCAGCTTAGCGCTGGACAATGAGCAGTTCTTC
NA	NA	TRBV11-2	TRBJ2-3	CASSPRIVAHPDTQYF	TGTGCCAGCAGCCCACGTATAGTAGCCCATCCAGATACGCAGTATTTT
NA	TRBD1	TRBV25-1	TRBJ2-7	CASSEGKRDSSYEQYF	TGTGCCAGCAGTGAAGGAAAAAGGGACAGCTCTTACGAGCAGTACTTC
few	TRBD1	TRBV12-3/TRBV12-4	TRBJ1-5	CASSPGQGADQPQHF	TGTGCCAGCAGTCCCGGACAGGGGGCAGATCAGCCCCAGCATTTT
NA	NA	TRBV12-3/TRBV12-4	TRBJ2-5	CASSRAEGETQYF	TGTGCCAGCAGCAGGGCCGAGGGGGAGACCCAGTACTTC
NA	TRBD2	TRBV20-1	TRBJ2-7	CSATGTITYEQYF	TGCAGTGCAACCGGGACTATAACCTACGAGCAGTACTTC
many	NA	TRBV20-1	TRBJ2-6	CSARGGSGANVLTF	TGCAGTGCCAGGGGTGGATCTGGGGCCAACGTCCTGACTTTC
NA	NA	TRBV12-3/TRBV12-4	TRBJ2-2	CASSPLGPAGELFF	TGTGCCAGCAGTCCCCTCGGGCCCGCCGGGGAGCTGTTTTTT
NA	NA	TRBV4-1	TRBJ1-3	CASSQDTAWGNTIYF	TGCGCCAGCAGCCAAGACACGGCTTGGGGAAACACCATATATTTT
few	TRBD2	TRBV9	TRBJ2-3	CASSVAGLAGDTQYF	TGTGCCAGCAGCGTAGCGGGACTAGCAGGGGATACGCAGTATTTT
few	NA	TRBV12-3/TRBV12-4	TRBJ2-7	CASRPTGTSYEQYF	TGTGCCAGCAGACCCACCGGGACGAGCTACGAGCAGTACTTC
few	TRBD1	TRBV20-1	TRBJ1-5	CSARATGARNQPQHF	TGCAGTGCTAGAGCGACAGGGGCCCGCAATCAGCCCCAGCATTTT